Below are 24 T cell receptor beta chains sequenced from a single sample in a study of early T cells in non-severe SARS-CoV-2 infection. TCRdb re-called the 5' RACE reads through MiXCR, storing one row per CDR3 protein. The table records approximately 30,000 distinct CDR3 sequences, roughly 5.2% of them present only once. What was sequenced was whole blood. These receptors all come from an adult who was a healthcare worker with PCR-confirmed SARS-CoV-2 infection or an uninfected control (not recorded which).

The table lists this clonotype with many counts. The J gene is TRBJ2-5, the V gene TRBV12-3 or TRBV12-4; 9 bases match TRBD1. Germline trimming cut 5 bases from V and 8 bases from J; bases unmatched to any gene: 9. CDR3 length equals 14 residues. CDR3 residues: CASSRQGGYGTQYF. The CDR3 coding sequence is TGTGCCAGCAGTAGACAGGGGGGTTATGGAACCCAGTACTTC.

V is TRBV4-2 and J is TRBJ2-2; TRBD2 agrees at 10 bases. J gave up 4 bases and V 3 bases, and 11 bases lay outside the gene matches. The V gene's germline CDR1 is LGHNA and CDR2 YNFKEQ. This CDR3 contains 18 residues. The CDR3: CASSQARALAGGTGELFF. CDR3 sequence (DNA): TGTGCCAGCAGCCAGGCACGGGCTTTAGCGGGAGGCACCGGGGAGCTGTTTTTT.

Ten or more counts support this clonotype. The chain is built from TRBV19 and TRBJ2-4; D is perhaps TRBD1 or TRBD2 (6 bases each). This CDR3 contains 15 residues. V lost 4 bases and J 6 bases, leaving 16 bases between the germline ends. Germline CDR1 reads LNHDA; CDR2 reads SQIVND (reference sequence). CDR3 protein: CASSTSRTAGNIQYF. For the CDR3, the DNA is TGTGCCAGTAGTACCTCTAGGACAGCGGGAAACATTCAGTACTTC.

This clonotype appeared many times. The rearrangement links TRBV28 to TRBJ1-5, with D perhaps TRBD1 (5 bases). V lost 5 bases to trimming and J lost 3 bases, with 17 bases between them. The CDR3 length is 16 residues. CDR1 and CDR2 from the germline V gene are MDHEN and SYDVKM. CDR3 DNA: TGTGCCAGCAGTCCAATAGACAGAACTTTCAATCAGCCCCAGCATTTT. This sequence encodes CASSPIDRTFNQPQHF.

This clonotype was detected many times. The gene calls are TRBV18 and TRBJ2-4, with D possibly being TRBD2 (5 bases). V was trimmed by 2 bases and J by 8 bases, leaving 7 bases between them. CDR3 size: 12 residues. Germline CDR1 is KGHSH and CDR2 is LQKENI. CDR3 sequence: CASSPFGDIQYF. The CDR3 nucleotides are TGTGCCAGCTCACCATTCGGGGACATTCAGTACTTC.

There are many counts of this clonotype. The genes are TRBV7-9 and TRBJ2-3, with 10 bases matching TRBD2. V dropped 0 bases and J dropped 3; count of bases not matched to a gene: 9. The CDR3 is made up of 18 amino acids. Germline lookup yields CDR1 SEHNR and CDR2 FQNEAQ (reference sequence). CDR3 nucleotide sequence: TGTGCCAGCAGCTTAGCCCGGGTAGCGGGAGGCCCAACAGATACGCAGTATTTT. This sequence encodes CASSLARVAGGPTDTQYF. Based on the CDR3 plus reference TRBV7-9 and TRBJ2-3, the full variable domain is DTGVSQNPRHKITKRGQNVTFRCDPISEHNRLYWYRQTLGQGPEFLTYFQNEAQLEKSRLLSDRFSAERPKGSFSTLEIQRTEQGDSAMYLCASSLARVAGGPTDTQYFGPGTRLTVL.

The chain has TRBV11-2 and TRBJ2-7; perhaps TRBD2 as D (6 bases). CDR3 length: 16 residues. In germline, CDR1 is SGHAT, CDR2 FQNNGV. V was cut by 6 bases and J by 5 bases, with 23 bases left in between. This CDR3 reads CASSIARGTAVHEQYF. The CDR3 bases are TGTGCCAGCAGTATCGCACGCGGGACCGCGGTCCACGAGCAGTACTTC. The variable domain in full, with the rest retrieved from reference TRBV11-2 and TRBJ2-7, is EAGVAQSPRYKIIEKRQSVAFWCNPISGHATLYWYQQILGQGPKLLIQFQNNGVVDDSQLPKDRFSAERLKGVDSTLKIQPAKLEDSAVYLCASSIARGTAVHEQYFGPGTRLTVT.

Many counts were recorded for this clonotype. This chain joins TRBV4-2 and TRBJ2-2; D is perhaps TRBD1 or TRBD2 (6 bases each). Trimming cost V 2 bases and J 3 bases, with 10 bases left between them. The CDR3 has 15 residues. Germline V gene lookup returns CDR1 LGHNA and CDR2 YNFKEQ. In DNA, the CDR3 is TGTGCCAGCAGCCAATCGGGGGCGGACACCGGGGAGCTGTTTTTT. Encoded protein: CASSQSGADTGELFF.

This clonotype was recorded many times. V is TRBV11-2 and J is TRBJ1-2; D possibly corresponds to TRBD1 (5 bases). Germline lookup yields CDR1 SGHAT and CDR2 FQNNGV. Trimming shortened V by 5 bases and J by 1 base, and 8 bases separated the two germline ends. The CDR3 runs to 13 residues. CDR3 DNA: TGTGCCAGCAGCGGACACTATAACTATGGCTACACCTTC. Its translation: CASSGHYNYGYTF.

Many counts were recorded for this clonotype. The chain links TRBV2 to TRBJ2-1; the D gene could be TRBD1 or TRBD2 (6 bases each). Per the germline V gene, CDR1 is SNHLY and CDR2 is FYNNEI. Deletions cut 5 bases from V and 7 bases from J, with 15 bases between. CDR3 length: 14 amino acids. CDR3 region: CASSSEGGENEQFF. CDR3 nucleotides: TGTGCCAGCAGTTCGGAGGGGGGTGAGAATGAGCAGTTCTTC.

This clonotype was seen repeatedly, ten times or more. The chain combines TRBV11-2 with TRBJ2-7; 7 bases map to TRBD2. This CDR3 spans 13 amino acids. V shed 6 bases, J shed 3 bases, and the junction held 5 bases outside the gene matches. From germline, CDR1 is SGHAT and CDR2 FQNNGV. CDR3: CASSWGGIYEQYF. As DNA, the CDR3 is TGTGCCAGCAGTTGGGGGGGGATCTACGAGCAGTACTTC.

The sample holds many counts of this clonotype. The rearrangement joins TRBV9 to TRBJ1-1, with TRBD1 matching 7 bases. Trimming at V came to 3 bases and at J to 3 bases, leaving 8 bases not matched to a gene. CDR1 and CDR2 (germline): SGDLS, YYNGEE. This CDR3 contains 15 residues. CDR3 region: CASSATNRGDTEAFF. The CDR3 coding sequence is TGTGCCAGCAGCGCAACTAACAGGGGTGACACTGAAGCTTTCTTT.

This clonotype was recorded at least ten times. The chain combines TRBV28 with TRBJ1-1; 8 positions match TRBD1. The length of the CDR3 is 16 residues. Germline CDR1 and CDR2: MDHEN and SYDVKM. With V trimmed by 5 bases and J by 11 bases, 19 bases remained unmatched. In DNA form, the CDR3 reads TGTGCCAGCAGTCTCCGGACAGGGAAGGCCCCACTTCGGGCTTTCTTT. As protein: CASSLRTGKAPLRAFF.

This clonotype was counted many times. The V call is TRBV11-2, the J call TRBJ2-1; the match to TRBD2 covers 13 bases. Germline CDR1 reads SGHAT; CDR2 reads FQNNGV. The CDR3 is 17 amino acids. The J segment lost 4 bases and the V segment lost 1 base, leaving 4 bases of the junction unmatched. The CDR3 sequence is CASSLAGLAGPYNEQFF. The CDR3, as DNA: TGTGCCAGCAGCTTAGCGGGACTAGCGGGGCCGTACAATGAGCAGTTCTTC.

The chain recombines TRBV10-3 with TRBJ1-6, with TRBD1 matching over 8 bases. With 0 bases clipped from V and 11 bases from J, the junction kept 9 bases outside the gene matches. Germline V CDR1 and CDR2: ENHRY, SYGVKD. This CDR3 is 16 amino acids long. The CDR3 DNA sequence: TGTGCCATCAGTGAGTCGTGGGGCAGGGACAGGACACCCCTCCACTTT. This encodes CAISESWGRDRTPLHF.

This clonotype has a count of ten or more. The gene calls are TRBV20-1 and TRBJ2-1, with D maybe TRBD2 (6 bases). Trimming took 3 bases from V and 8 from J, leaving 20 bases between them. In germline, CDR1 is DFQATT, CDR2 SNEGSKA (reference sequence). CDR3 length equals 15 residues. This chain's CDR3 is CSARTGTRSLDEQFF. CDR3 DNA: TGCAGTGCTAGGACCGGGACTCGCTCTCTGGATGAGCAGTTCTTC.

This clonotype was picked up one time. The chain couples TRBV24-1 to TRBJ2-1; D may correspond to TRBD1 or TRBD2 (5 bases each). Germline V gives CDR1 KGHDR, CDR2 SFDVKD. CDR3 length: 14 amino acids. The V gene lost 5 bases and the J gene lost 6 bases, with 13 bases spanning the gap. In DNA form, the CDR3 reads TGTGCCACCAGTGCCCAGGGACGGGGCAATGAGCAGTTCTTC. Translated: CATSAQGRGNEQFF.

This clonotype was seen many times. The chain recombines TRBV11-2 with TRBJ2-6; D possibly uses TRBD1 or TRBD2 (5 bases each). Per germline, CDR1 SGHAT and CDR2 FQNNGV. The CDR3 sequence is 16 residues long. V shed 6 bases and J shed 0 bases, with 12 bases lying between them. CDR3 DNA sequence: TGTGCCAGCAGTTCCGGGACCAACTCTGGGGCCAACGTCCTGACTTTC. It specifies CASSSGTNSGANVLTF. Combining the CDR3 with reference TRBV11-2 and TRBJ2-6 gives the whole variable domain EAGVAQSPRYKIIEKRQSVAFWCNPISGHATLYWYQQILGQGPKLLIQFQNNGVVDDSQLPKDRFSAERLKGVDSTLKIQPAKLEDSAVYLCASSSGTNSGANVLTFGAGSRLTVL.

V gene TRBV7-3 combines with J gene TRBJ2-3; 7 bases are a match to TRBD2. Germline V gene data show CDR1 as SGHTA and CDR2 as FQGTGA. V shed 6 bases and J 1 base; nucleotides not matched to a gene: 4. There are 14 residues in the CDR3. This CDR3 reads CASSYTSGTDTQYF. CDR3 in DNA: TGTGCCAGCAGTTATACTAGCGGCACAGATACGCAGTATTTT.

This clonotype came up many times. J is TRBJ2-1 and V is TRBV10-3, with 9 bases matching TRBD1. CDR3 length: 17 residues. Germline assignment: CDR1 ENHRY and CDR2 SYGVKD. V dropped 3 bases and J dropped 2; count of bases not matched to a gene: 8. CDR3 residues: CAISDSGQGNPYNEQFF. The DNA of the CDR3 is TGTGCCATCAGTGACTCCGGACAGGGGAATCCCTACAATGAGCAGTTCTTC.

This clonotype showed up many times. This chain links TRBV20-1 with TRBJ2-1, with TRBD2 matching 14 bases. The germline V gene encodes CDR1 DFQATT and CDR2 SNEGSKA (reference sequence). This CDR3 region has 18 residues. Germline trimming cut 6 bases from V and 0 bases from J; bases unmatched to any gene: 10. The CDR3 nucleotides are TGCAGTGCAAGGACTAGCGGGGGGCTGTTGAGCTCCTACAATGAGCAGTTCTTC. It codes for CSARTSGGLLSSYNEQFF.

The table lists this clonotype with many counts. J is TRBJ2-5 and V is TRBV28; D may be TRBD1 or TRBD2 (5 bases each). The germline V gene has CDR1 MDHEN and CDR2 SYDVKM. Trimming took 5 bases from V and 2 from J, leaving 12 bases between them. This CDR3 region has 14 residues. The DNA of the CDR3 is TGTGCCAGCAGTCCACCGGGACGGCAAGAGACCCAGTACTTC. Protein sequence: CASSPPGRQETQYF.

This clonotype has ten or more counts. The chain recombines TRBV7-3 with TRBJ2-5; D is possibly TRBD1 (5 bases). The CDR3 contains 15 residues. CDR1 is SGHTA and CDR2 is FQGTGA in the germline V gene. V was cut by 5 bases and J by 4 bases, with 17 bases left in between. The CDR3 loop is CASSATAGSAETQYF. CDR3 in DNA: TGTGCCAGCAGCGCAACCGCAGGGTCGGCAGAGACCCAGTACTTC.

This clonotype appeared a few times. The rearrangement links TRBV20-1 to TRBJ2-7; D is uncertain. The V gene's germline CDR1 is DFQATT and CDR2 SNEGSKA (reference sequence). CDR3 size: 11 residues. V dropped 3 bases and J dropped 4 bases, with 7 bases sitting between them. Written as DNA, the CDR3 is TGCAGTGCTAGTGCCCGTTACGAGCAGTACTTC. Its protein is CSASARYEQYF.